This passage covers 9 T cell receptor beta chains from one sample sequenced in a study of blood T cells in healthy people across ages. The authors ran a second PCR of 7 to 11 cycles using a sample-barcoded 5' primer and a J-beta primer mix. Using its own MiXCR run on the 5' RACE reads, TCRdb lists one record per CDR3 protein. The data show approximately 1.5 million distinct CDR3 sequences, approximately 43% seen once. The specimen sequenced was blood. The receptors derive from a woman under 30 in good health.

The V and J genes are TRBV6-2 or TRBV6-3 and TRBJ1-5; a weak D match, TRBD1 (6 bases). The germline V gene encodes CDR1 MNHEY and CDR2 SVGEGT. The V end lost 0 bases, the J end lost 6 bases, and 12 bases lay between the germline ends. CDR3 length: 15 amino acids. DNA of the CDR3: TGTGCCAGCAGTTACTCCGGGGGCGCAGGTCAGCCCCAGCATTTT. It translates to CASSYSGGAGQPQHF.

The chain uses TRBV9 and TRBJ2-3; D not resolved. CDR3 length: 15 residues. With 0 bases removed from V and 0 bases from J, the gap between germline ends came to 8 bases. Looked up from germline, CDR1 is SGDLS and CDR2 is YYNGEE. This CDR3 is CASSVVAASTDTQYF. The CDR3 nucleotides are TGTGCCAGCAGCGTAGTCGCGGCTAGCACAGATACGCAGTATTTT. Based on the CDR3 plus reference TRBV9 and TRBJ2-3, the full variable domain is DSGVTQTPKHLITATGQRVTLRCSPRSGDLSVYWYQQSLDQGLQFLIQYYNGEERAKGNILERFSAQQFPDLHSELNLSSLELGDSALYFCASSVVAASTDTQYFGPGTRLTVL.

The rearrangement joins TRBV20-1 to TRBJ1-2; unclear D gene. This CDR3 is 13 amino acids long. Trimming took off 1 base at V and 3 bases at J, with 9 bases between the two ends. Germline CDR1 DFQATT, CDR2 SNEGSKA (reference sequence). The CDR3 DNA follows: TGCAGTGCTAGAGGGCACAGTGACTATGGCTACACCTTC. This encodes CSARGHSDYGYTF.

The J gene is TRBJ2-3, the V gene TRBV20-1; D remains ambiguous. The CDR3 has 13 residues. Germline-derived CDR1 and CDR2 are DFQATT and SNEGSKA (reference sequence). Trimming shortened V by 3 bases and J by 2 bases, and 9 bases separated the two germline ends. The chain's CDR3 is CSASRRPTDTQYF. The CDR3 nucleotides read TGCAGTGCTAGCAGGAGACCCACAGATACGCAGTATTTT.

Written as DNA, the CDR3 is TGCAGCGTTGGGACAGGGAACACAGATACGCAGTATTTT. This codes for CSVGTGNTDTQYF. V and J are TRBV29-1 and TRBJ2-3, with TRBD1 matching 8 bases. Germline CDR1 SQVTM, CDR2 ANQGSEA. V was clipped by 4 bases and J by 2 bases; unmatched bases: 2. The CDR3 spans 13 residues.

The J gene is TRBJ2-7, the V gene TRBV18; D uncertain. V was shortened by 2 bases and J by 4 bases, with 9 bases between the two germline ends. This CDR3 spans 13 amino acids. Looked up from germline, CDR1 is KGHSH and CDR2 is LQKENI. CDR3 DNA sequence: TGTGCCAGCTCACCAGCGTTAAGGTACGAGCAGTACTTC. Protein sequence: CASSPALRYEQYF.

This chain links TRBV11-2 with TRBJ1-2; D unresolved. Germline V CDR1 and CDR2: SGHAT, FQNNGV. Trimming took off 5 bases at V and 3 bases at J, with 16 bases between the two ends. This CDR3 comprises 15 residues. The CDR3 DNA reads TGTGCCAGCAGCCTCTATTCTGCGGGTTACTATGGCTACACCTTC. Translation gives CASSLYSAGYYGYTF.

V usage is TRBV7-2 and J usage is TRBJ2-7; 8 bases fit TRBD2. The junction had 12 bases not matched to a gene; V was cut back by 1 base and J by 7 bases. The CDR3 has 16 amino acids. Looked up from germline, CDR1 is SGHTA and CDR2 is FQGNSA. The CDR3 DNA follows: TGTGCCAGCAGCTTAGTTCGTGGGGTCCGCGGGAGGGAGCAGTACTTC. Translation gives CASSLVRGVRGREQYF.

CDR3 in DNA: TGCAGCGTTGAAGGGGGTTCGTGCGAGCAGTACTTC. Translated: CSVEGGSCEQYF. The J gene is TRBJ2-7, the V gene TRBV29-1; D unclear. CDR1 and CDR2 from the germline V gene are SQVTM and ANQGSEA. The CDR3 is 12 residues long. V dropped 1 base and J dropped 6 bases, with 10 bases sitting between them.